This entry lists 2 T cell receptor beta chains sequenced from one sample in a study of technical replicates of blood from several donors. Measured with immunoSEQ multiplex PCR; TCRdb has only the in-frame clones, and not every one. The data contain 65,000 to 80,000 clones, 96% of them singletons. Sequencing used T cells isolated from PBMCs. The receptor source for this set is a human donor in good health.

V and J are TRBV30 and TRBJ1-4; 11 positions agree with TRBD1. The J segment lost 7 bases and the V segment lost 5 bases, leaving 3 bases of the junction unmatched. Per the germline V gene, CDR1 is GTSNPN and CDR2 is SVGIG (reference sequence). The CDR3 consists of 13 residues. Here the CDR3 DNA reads TGTGCCTGGGGGACAGGGGGTGTTGAAAAACTGTTTTTT. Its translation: CAWGTGGVEKLFF. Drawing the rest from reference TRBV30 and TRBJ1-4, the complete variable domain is SQTIHQWPATLVQPVGSPLSLECTVEGTSNPNLYWYRQAAGRGLQLLFYSVGIGQISSEVPQNLSASRPQDRQFILSSKKLLLSDSGFYLCAWGTGGVEKLFFGSGTQLSVL.

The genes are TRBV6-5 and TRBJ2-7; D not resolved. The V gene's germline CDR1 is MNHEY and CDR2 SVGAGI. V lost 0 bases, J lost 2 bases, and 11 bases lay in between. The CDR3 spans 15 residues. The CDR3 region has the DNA TGTGCCAGCAGTTACTCCTTTGTCAGTCCCTACGAGCAGTACTTC. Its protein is CASSYSFVSPYEQYF.